This T cell receptor beta chain was observed in a study of blood T cell repertoires in COVID-19. The data were produced by immunoSEQ multiplex PCR, yet TCRdb's version contains in-frame clones alone and is incomplete. The repertoire holds about 84,000 clones, with over 80% as singletons. The V and J ends lost 6 bases and 0 bases, in that order; junction bases with no gene match: 9. The CDR3 length is 18 residues. In germline, CDR1 is LNHDA, CDR2 SQIVND (reference sequence). This clonotype was obtained from a woman of 80 years or more with acute or convalescent COVID-19. The chain employs TRBV19 and TRBJ1-5, with 12 bases identical to TRBD1. The sequenced sample consisted of peripheral blood. The CDR3 protein is CASRIWDRGPYSNQPQHF. CDR3 DNA: TGTGCCAGTAGGATCTGGGACAGGGGGCCCTATAGCAATCAGCCCCAGCATTTT.